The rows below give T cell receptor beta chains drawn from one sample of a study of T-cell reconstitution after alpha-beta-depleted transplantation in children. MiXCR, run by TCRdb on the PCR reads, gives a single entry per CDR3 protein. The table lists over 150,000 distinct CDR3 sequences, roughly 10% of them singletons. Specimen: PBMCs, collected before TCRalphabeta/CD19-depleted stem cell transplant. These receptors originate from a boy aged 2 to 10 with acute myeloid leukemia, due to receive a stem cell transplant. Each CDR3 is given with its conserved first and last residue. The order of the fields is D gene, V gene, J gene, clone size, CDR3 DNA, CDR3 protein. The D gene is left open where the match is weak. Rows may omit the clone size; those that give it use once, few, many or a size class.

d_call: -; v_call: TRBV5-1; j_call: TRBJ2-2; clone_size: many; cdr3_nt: TGCGCCAGCGCTAGCCCCGGGATGCGGGACACCGGGGAGCTGTTTTTT; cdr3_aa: CASASPGMRDTGELFF
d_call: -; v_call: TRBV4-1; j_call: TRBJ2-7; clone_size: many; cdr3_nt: TGCGCCAGCAGCCAGACCGTTAGCGAGCAGTACTTC; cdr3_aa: CASSQTVSEQYF
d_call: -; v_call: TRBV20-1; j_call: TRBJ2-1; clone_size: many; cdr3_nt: TGCAGTGCTAGAGCGGGGCAGGGTGCCAATTTTCGGAATGAGCAGTTCTTC; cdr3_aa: CSARAGQGANFRNEQFF
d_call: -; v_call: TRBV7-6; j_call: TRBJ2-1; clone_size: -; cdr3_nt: TGTGCCAGCAGCTTAGGGGCCCCCGGCAGGATCCGGACCCCCTACAATGAGCAGTTCTTC; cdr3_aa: CASSLGAPGRIRTPYNEQFF
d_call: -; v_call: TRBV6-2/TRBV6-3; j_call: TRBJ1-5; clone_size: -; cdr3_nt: TGTGCCAGCCTGGGGGGGGGAATGTATAGCAATCAGCCCCAGCATTTT; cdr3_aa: CASLGGGMYSNQPQHF
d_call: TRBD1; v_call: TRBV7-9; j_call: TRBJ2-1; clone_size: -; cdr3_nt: TGTGCCAGCACATACACGGGACAGGGTAGCAATGAGCAGTTCTTC; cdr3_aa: CASTYTGQGSNEQFF
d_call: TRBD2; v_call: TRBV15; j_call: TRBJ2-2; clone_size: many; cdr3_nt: TGTGCCACCAGCACCGGACTAGCGGGAGGGCGGAGTCCCGGGGAGCTGTTTTTT; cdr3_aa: CATSTGLAGGRSPGELFF
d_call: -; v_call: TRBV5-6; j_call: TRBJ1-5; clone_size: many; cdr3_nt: TGTGCCAGCAGCTTGTACGGGACGGTCAATCAGCCCCAGCATTTT; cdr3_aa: CASSLYGTVNQPQHF
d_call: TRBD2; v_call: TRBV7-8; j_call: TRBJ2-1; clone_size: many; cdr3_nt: TGTGCCAGCAGCTTAGGACTAGCGGGAGTTCGCAATGAGCAGTTCTTC; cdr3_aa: CASSLGLAGVRNEQFF
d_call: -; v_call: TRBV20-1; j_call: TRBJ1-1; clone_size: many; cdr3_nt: TGCAGTGCTAGTGAGTTATCGGGGAAACTTGATCGCTCTGAAGCTTTCTTT; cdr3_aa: CSASELSGKLDRSEAFF
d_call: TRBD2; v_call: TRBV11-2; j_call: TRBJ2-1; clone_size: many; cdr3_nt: TGTGCCAGCAGCCAGCATGGGGGAGGGACCTACAATGAGCAGTTCTTC; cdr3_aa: CASSQHGGGTYNEQFF
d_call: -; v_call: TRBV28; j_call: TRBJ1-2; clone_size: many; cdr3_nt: TGTGCCATTGGGGCACATGGCTACACCTTC; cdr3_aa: CAIGAHGYTF
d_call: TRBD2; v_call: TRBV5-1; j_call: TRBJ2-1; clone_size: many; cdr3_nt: TGCGCCAGCAGCTTGGAGCCTTCTCGACTAGCGGCCTACTCCTACAATGAGCAGTTCTTC; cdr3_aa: CASSLEPSRLAAYSYNEQFF
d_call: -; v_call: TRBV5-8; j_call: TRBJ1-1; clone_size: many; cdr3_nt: TGTGCCAGCAGCAAACGGTTTACGGCTTTCTTT; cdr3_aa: CASSKRFTAFF
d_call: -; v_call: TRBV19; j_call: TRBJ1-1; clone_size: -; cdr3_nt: TGTGCCAGTAGTATCTCGTGGGGAGACACTGAAGCTTTCTTT; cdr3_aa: CASSISWGDTEAFF
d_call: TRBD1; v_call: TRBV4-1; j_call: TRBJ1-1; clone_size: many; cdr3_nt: TGCGCCAGCAGCCATGCTCTGCTAAGGGGGACAGCGAACACTGAAGCTTTCTTT; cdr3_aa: CASSHALLRGTANTEAFF
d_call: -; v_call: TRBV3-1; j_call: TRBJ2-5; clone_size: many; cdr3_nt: TGTGCCAGCAGCCTATACGAGGGAGCGGAGACCCAGTACTTC; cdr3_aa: CASSLYEGAETQYF
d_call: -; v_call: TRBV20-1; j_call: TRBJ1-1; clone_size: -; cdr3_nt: TGCAGTGCTAGAGCGGAGGATCTAAACACTGAAGCTTTCTTT; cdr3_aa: CSARAEDLNTEAFF
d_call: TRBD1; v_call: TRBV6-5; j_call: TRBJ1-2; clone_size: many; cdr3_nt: TGTGCCAGCAGTTACTCGCTGACAGGGGTCTATGGCTACACCTTC; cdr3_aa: CASSYSLTGVYGYTF
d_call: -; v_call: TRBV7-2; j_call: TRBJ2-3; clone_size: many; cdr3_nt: TGTGCCAGCAGCCTCCTTGGGAGAGATACGCAGTATTTT; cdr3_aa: CASSLLGRDTQYF